The T cell receptor beta chain described here comes from a study of T cells in Graves' hyperthyroidism and ophthalmopathy. Turning to this clonotype: Its antigen is still unknown.

This CDR3 is 15 amino acids long. V was pared by 5 bases and J by 1 base, with 4 bases of the junction left unmatched. Germline CDR1 and CDR2: LGHNT and FRNRAP. Hyperthyroidism, newly diagnosed and lasting under 2 months, affected patients aged 18 to 65. On the basis of clinical symptoms, serum thyroxine and TRAb, thyroid ultrasound and orbital computed tomography, diagnoses were made. PBMCs stemmed from around 10 ml fresh peripheral blood. Amplification of TCR beta CDR3 regions was performed using RNA transcripts as template. The HTBI set primed first-round TCR CDR3 RT-PCR. TCRdb passed the multiplex PCR reads through MiXCR, listing each CDR3 protein once. The repertoire holds 300,000 to 450,000 distinct CDR3 sequences, with just under 25% as singletons. Study outcomes and limitations: Most clonotypes expanded in thyroid above 0.001 were likewise present in blood.

The rearrangement joins TRBV12-5 to TRBJ1-1, with 10 bases lining up with TRBD1. Sequencing input: blood. This receptor was obtained from a man aged 50 to 59 with Graves' hyperthyroidism. The DNA for the CDR3 is TGTGCTAGTGGTGACAGGGGGCGACGGAACACTGAAGCTTTCTTT. Protein product: CASGDRGRRNTEAFF.